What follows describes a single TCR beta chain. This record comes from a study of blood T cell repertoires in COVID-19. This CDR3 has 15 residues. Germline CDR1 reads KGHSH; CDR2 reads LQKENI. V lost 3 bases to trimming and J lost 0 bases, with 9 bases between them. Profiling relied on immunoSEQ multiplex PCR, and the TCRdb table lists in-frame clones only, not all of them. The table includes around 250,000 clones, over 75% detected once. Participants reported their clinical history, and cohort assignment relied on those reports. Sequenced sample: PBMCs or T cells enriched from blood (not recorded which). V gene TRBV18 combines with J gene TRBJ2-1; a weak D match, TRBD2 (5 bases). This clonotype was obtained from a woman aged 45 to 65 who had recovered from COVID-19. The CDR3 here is CASSPGESSYNEQFF. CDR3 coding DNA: TGTGCCAGCTCACCGGGAGAGAGCTCCTACAATGAGCAGTTCTTC. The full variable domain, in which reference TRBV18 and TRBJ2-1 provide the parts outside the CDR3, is NAGVMQNPRHLVRRRGQEARLRCSPMKGHSHVYWYRQLPEEGLKFMVYLQKENIIDESGMPKERFSAEFPKEGPSILRIQQVVRGDSAAYFCASSPGESSYNEQFFGPGTRLTVL.